The rows below give T cell receptor beta chains drawn from one sample of a study of blood T cell repertoires in COVID-19. The table came from immunoSEQ multiplex PCR; TCRdb's copy has only in-frame clones and leaves some out. The table has more than 95,000 clones, around 84% seen once; the top ten hold over 10%. Material: peripheral blood. The origin of the receptors is a woman aged 60-75 years in a cohort sampled during active or convalescent COVID-19. CDR3s leave out the opening cysteine and the closing phenylalanine or tryptophan.

TRBV7-8,TRBJ2-7,ASSSFAGGIGEQY
TRBV5-1,TRBJ2-5,ASSSLQGETQY
TRBV5-8,TRBJ2-5,ASSLGAGTQETQY
TRBV6-5,TRBJ1-1,ASSSSGGTKEAF
TRBV7-2,TRBJ1-2,ASSFDSTAANYGYT
TRBV3-1/TRBV3-2,TRBJ2-3,ASSQEGEVDTQY
TRBV11-2,TRBJ2-7,ASSLLEGAKSSEQY
TRBV18,TRBJ1-1,ASSPGASMNTEAF
TRBV6-5,TRBJ1-3,ASSYVGVSGNTIY
TRBV6-4,TRBJ2-5,ASSDRKTGEETQY
TRBV7-8,TRBJ1-2,ASSSPGQLPSNYGYT
TRBV7-9,TRBJ1-1,ASRPWSAATENTEAF
TRBV9,TRBJ2-4,ASSVDRGRGDIQY
TRBV29-1,TRBJ2-3,SVGLAGEPEDTQY
TRBV7-8,TRBJ2-1,ASSLEPSSGGLNEQF
TRBV30,TRBJ1-1,AWSRPTGGLNTEAF
TRBV9,TRBJ2-7,ASSASVSSYEQY
TRBV5-1,TRBJ1-4,ASSLEGRNEKLF
TRBV5-1,TRBJ1-6,ASSRHRQGDNSPLH
TRBV9,TRBJ2-1,ASSVVVGRGGPNEQF
TRBV9,TRBJ1-1,ASSPTVTGNTEAF
TRBV5-4,TRBJ2-3,ASRWDTKGTDTQY
TRBV15,TRBJ2-7,ATSTLAGAYLSYEQY
TRBV28,TRBJ2-7,ASSFGSTGVGQY
TRBV3-1/TRBV3-2,TRBJ2-1,ASSQGRTKRVEQF
TRBV11-2,TRBJ2-5,ASSTRPGQGKETQY
TRBV10-1,TRBJ1-5,ASRHSNQPQH
TRBV5-1,TRBJ2-3,ASSLPLAGTDTQY
TRBV19,TRBJ2-3,ASSAHRDALSTDTQY
TRBV15,TRBJ1-5,ATSRDKGGGNQPQH
TRBV19,TRBJ1-2,ASNGGQGFYGYT
TRBV3-1/TRBV3-2,TRBJ1-5,ASSQGRWSSQH
TRBV7-9,TRBJ1-1,ASSPVVNTEAF
TRBV4-2,TRBJ2-7,ASSHAGTSGTYEQY
TRBV19,TRBJ2-3,ASRTGGASTDTQY
TRBV24-1,TRBJ2-2,ATSDSRGLTGELF
TRBV6-5,TRBJ1-2,ASRQGVSDGYT
TRBV2,TRBJ1-1,ASSGPGTGKDTEAF
TRBV5-1,TRBJ2-7,ASTDRGKSYEQY
TRBV3-1/TRBV3-2,TRBJ1-4,ASSQRQGLNEKLF
TRBV19,TRBJ1-5,ASSQGSSPQH
TRBV27,TRBJ2-3,ASSTYTDTQY
TRBV2,TRBJ2-5,ASSAGGTQY
TRBV3-1/TRBV3-2,TRBJ1-5,ASSQDPYGQPQH
TRBV5-4,TRBJ1-1,ASSLDTNTEAF
TRBV27,TRBJ2-3,ASSLWGLAATGEGTDTQY
TRBV7-9,TRBJ1-1,ASSHLGGVPLANTEAF
TRBV4-1,TRBJ2-1,ASSQEAGAFNEQF
TRBV10-1,TRBJ1-5,ASQGTNSNQPQH
TRBV4-2,TRBJ2-3,ASSQEAGGQDTQY
TRBV10-3,TRBJ2-1,AISFRTSQDEQF